Each of the 9 T cell receptor beta chains below was sequenced from the same sample in a study of tumor-infiltrating lymphocytes in primary liver carcinoma (dated by TCRdb to 2016 to 2017). The instrument was an Illumina HiSeq 2500. TCRbeta-specific cDNA was reverse-transcribed from 500 ng total RNA using a constant-region primer and ProtoScript II reverse transcriptase. Construction of the TCRbeta libraries relied on three nested rounds of multiplex PCR, following a slightly modified ARM-PCR procedure. Multiplex TRBV1-TRBV30 forward primers and a Cbeta reverse primer were used in the first two PCR rounds, each of which was run for around 10 cycles. Through fastp at Q25 and MiXCR, TCRdb rebuilt clones from the public reads, retaining in-frame beta chains. Records with the same CDR3 protein are collapsed into one entry carrying the most frequent genes and DNA. Recorded for this sample are roughly 100,000 distinct CDR3 sequences; about 62% of them occurred a single time. The ten largest make up approximately 12% of the sample.

Without any cell sorting, total RNA and DNA were co-extracted from approximately 20-30 mg of bulk tissue using the AllPrep DNA/RNA mini kit. Sequencing was carried out using liver tumor tissue from sampling region 2. According to the study, the label for this sample's cell subset or site signals: tumor region T2, inferior pole. These receptors were collected from a woman aged 55-70 years with primary liver carcinoma and hepatitis B virus infection.

A remark on this clonotype: This likely comes from a read error, as the CDR3 has no conserved phenylalanine or tryptophan at its end. The V and J genes are TRBV4-1 and TRBJ2-1; 8 bases align to TRBD2. V trimming: 1 base; J trimming: 9 bases; junction bases outside the gene matches: 14. The CDR3 runs 17 residues. Germline V gives CDR1 MGHRA, CDR2 YSYEKL. This CDR3 reads CASSQATYGRAAIEQFL. CDR3 DNA sequence: TGCGCCAGCAGCCAAGCGACCTACGGGAGGGCTGCCATTGAGCAGTTCCTC.

A remark on this clonotype: Germline and junction disagree at one end, which may indicate a read error. The chain couples TRBV30 to TRBJ2-1; 9 bases are shared with TRBD2. In germline, CDR1 is GTSNPN, CDR2 SVGIG (reference sequence). This CDR3 has 16 residues. This chain's CDR3 is CDWSSSGRSSYNEQFF. DNA for the CDR3: TGTGACTGGAGTAGCAGCGGGAGGAGCTCCTACAATGAGCAGTTCTTC.

The V and J genes are TRBV28 and TRBJ2-1, with 7 bases identical to TRBD2. The germline V gene has CDR1 MDHEN and CDR2 SYDVKM. V was pared by 8 bases and J by 12 bases, with 28 bases of the junction left unmatched. The CDR3 loop spans 18 amino acids. The CDR3 sequence is CASRLWGGRSSSYIVQFF. CDR3 bases: TGTGCCAGCCGACTCTGGGGGGGACGGTCTAGCTCCTACATTGTGCAGTTCTTC.

Notes on this clonotype: In this CDR3 the conserved last residue, phenylalanine or tryptophan, is missing, so a read error is likely. The rearrangement joins TRBV12-3 or TRBV12-4 to TRBJ2-2; 7 positions match TRBD1. The CDR3 has 14 residues. The CDR3: CASTGDRRTGELFL. CDR3 coding DNA: TGTGCCAGTACAGGGGACCGTAGAACCGGGGAACTGTTTCTT.

As regards this clonotype: A junction boundary mismatches the germline segment, possibly from a read error. V usage is TRBV2 and J usage is TRBJ2-1; D may match TRBD1 or TRBD2 (5 bases each). The CDR3 consists of 14 residues. Germline V CDR1 and CDR2: SNHLY, FYNNEI. The CDR3 spells CSSRLAFGANEQFF. CDR3 sequence (DNA): TGTTCCAGCAGGCTAGCATTCGGGGCCAATGAGCAGTTCTTC.

This sequence joins TRBV5-4 and TRBJ2-3, with 8 nucleotides matching TRBD2. The CDR3 totals 16 residues. J gave up 2 bases and V 4 bases, and 9 bases lay outside the gene matches. Germline CDR1 reads SGHNT; CDR2 reads YYREEE (reference sequence). The CDR3 bases are TGTGCCAGCAGCCTGCCTAGCGGGCGTTACACAGATACGCAGTATTTT. Amino acid sequence: CASSLPSGRYTDTQYF.

The chain combines TRBV29-1 with TRBJ2-7; 9 nucleotides align to TRBD1. CDR1 and CDR2 from the germline V gene are SQVTM and ANQGSEA. The CDR3 has 13 amino acids. In DNA, the CDR3 is TGCACTGTGGGGGGACAGGGTATCTACGAGCAGTACTTC. It translates to CTVGGQGIYEQYF.

The gene calls are TRBV5-6 and TRBJ1-4, with D perhaps TRBD1 (6 bases). Germline loops: CDR1 SGHDT, CDR2 YYEEEE. The CDR3 sequence is 15 residues long. The CDR3 here is CANSLDRPSDEKLFF. The CDR3 region has the DNA TGTGCAAACAGCCTGGACAGACCGTCGGATGAAAAACTGTTTTTT.

The sample holds many counts of this clonotype. V and J are TRBV24-1 and TRBJ2-1, with a possible D match to TRBD1 (5 bases). Germline V gives CDR1 KGHDR, CDR2 SFDVKD. The CDR3 covers 14 residues. Between the trimmed V and J ends, which lost 5 bases and 5 bases, there was a span of 12 bases. The CDR3 nucleotides read TGTGCCACCAGTGGGGCAGGGCCAGACAATGAGCAGTTCTTC. Its protein product is CATSGAGPDNEQFF.